The clone carrying this T cell receptor beta chain has just a few counts. TCRdb processed the PCR reads anew with MiXCR; each CDR3 protein has one entry. The sample includes about 510,000 distinct CDR3 sequences, over 20% of them seen just once. The V gene end was trimmed by 3 bases and the J gene end by 0 bases; junction bases not matched to a gene: 6. This CDR3 spans 16 amino acids. Germline V CDR1 and CDR2: SGDLS, YYNGEE. The sample belongs to a study of molecular identifiers for immune sequencing clone quantification. The chain carries TRBV9 and TRBJ2-3, with 8 bases aligning to TRBD2. Sequences were obtained from naive CD8+ T cells from blood, with Jurkat cell RNA spiked in. As to subset: FACS-sorted CD8+CD4-CCR7+CD45RA+ naive T cells. This sequence originates from a human donor in good health. Some libraries in this study had Jurkat cell RNA spiked in. The CDR3 reads CASSALLAGSTDTQYF. The CDR3 DNA reads TGTGCCAGCAGCGCATTATTAGCGGGGAGCACAGATACGCAGTATTTT.